A selection of T cell receptor beta chains follows, all from one sample in a study of blood T cells in healthy people across ages. In TCRdb, the 5' RACE reads were re-called with MiXCR into one record per CDR3 protein. This sample has just over 1 million distinct CDR3 sequences; 35% to 55% occur once, and the top ten carry approximately 17%. Sequencing used blood. All receptors come from a woman aged 55 to 70 in good health. The CDR3 runs from the conserved cysteine through the conserved F or W. The D gene is left open where the match is weak. Only part of the rows carry a size: once, few, many, or a class if the clone is expanded.

V,size,D,J,DNA,CDR3
TRBV20-1,few,TRBD2,TRBJ2-7,TGCAGTGCCAACCCCGGGACTAGCGGGAGCCCCTACGAGCAGTACTTC,CSANPGTSGSPYEQYF
TRBV20-1,few,.,TRBJ2-7,TGCAGTGCATGGGGCAGAACCTCCTACGAGCAGTACTTC,CSAWGRTSYEQYF
TRBV9,.,TRBD2,TRBJ2-1,TGTGCCAGCAGCGCCATAGCGGGAGCCGTCAATGAGCAGTTCTTC,CASSAIAGAVNEQFF
TRBV20-1,few,TRBD2,TRBJ2-2,TGCAGTGCCCCTGGGAAGCGGGAGACCTCGAACACCGGGGAGCTGTTTTTT,CSAPGKRETSNTGELFF
TRBV2,few,TRBD2,TRBJ2-1,TGTGCCAGCCAGGCCGGGAGGATGGATGAGCAGTTCTTC,CASQAGRMDEQFF
TRBV27,.,.,TRBJ2-3,TGTGCCAGCAGTGTTTGGGCGGCGGATACGCAGTATTTT,CASSVWAADTQYF
TRBV11-2,once,.,TRBJ2-5,TGTGTCAGCAGCTTAGGCGGGGAGACCCAGTACTTC,CVSSLGGETQYF
TRBV3-1,.,.,TRBJ2-2,TGTGCCAGCCGGCCTAGCGTGGGAACCGGGGAGCTGTTTTTT,CASRPSVGTGELFF
TRBV2,.,.,TRBJ2-7,TGTGCCAGCAGGCGGGCCCTCGAGCAGTACTTC,CASRRALEQYF
TRBV6-5,.,.,TRBJ2-1,TGTGCCAGCAGGCGCAGGGTTCGCTCCTACAATGAGCAGTTCTTC,CASRRRVRSYNEQFF
TRBV7-2,.,TRBD1,TRBJ1-2,TGTGCCAGCAGCTTTTTCATAGCAAGGACAGGGGGCGGGTATGACTATGGCTACACCTTC,CASSFFIARTGGGYDYGYTF
TRBV29-1,.,TRBD1,TRBJ2-5,TGCAGCGTTGAATTGGACAGGGTTCAAGAGACCCAGTACTTC,CSVELDRVQETQYF
TRBV20-1,few,.,TRBJ2-1,TGCAGTGCTGCCCGACAGTACAATGAGCAGTTCTTC,CSAARQYNEQFF
TRBV6-2/TRBV6-3,.,.,TRBJ1-5,TGTGCCAGCAGTTACCCAGGGTCTAGAGATCAGCCCCAGCATTTT,CASSYPGSRDQPQHF
TRBV5-6,.,TRBD1,TRBJ1-4,TGTGCCAGCAGTTTGACCGGGACAGCTAATGAAAAACTGTTTTTT,CASSLTGTANEKLFF
TRBV6-6,once,TRBD2,TRBJ2-5,TGTGCCAGCAAGCTGACTAGCGGGATGGGGGGGGAGACCCAGTACTTC,CASKLTSGMGGETQYF
TRBV28,.,TRBD2,TRBJ2-3,TGTGCCAGCTCGTCACGGGAGGATACGAGGGATACGCAGTATTTT,CASSSREDTRDTQYF
TRBV25-1,.,TRBD1,TRBJ1-2,TGTGCCAGCAGTTCATCAAGGGGCAGGGGGCGATCTAACTATGGCTACACCTTC,CASSSSRGRGRSNYGYTF
TRBV28,.,.,TRBJ2-7,TGTGCCAGCAGTCTCCGAGGTGGGCAGGGCTCAACCTACGAGCAGTACTTC,CASSLRGGQGSTYEQYF
TRBV7-8,.,.,TRBJ2-3,TGTGCCAGCAGCTTATCAACAAGTTTTGGGGACGGTACAGATACGCAGTATTTT,CASSLSTSFGDGTDTQYF
TRBV2,.,.,TRBJ2-2,TGTGCCAGCAGTGAACAGGGCTCGAACACCGGGGAGCTGTTTTTT,CASSEQGSNTGELFF
TRBV7-3,.,.,TRBJ1-1,TGTGCCAGCAGCCCCGGCGGGGCAGGGGACACTGAAGCTTTCTTT,CASSPGGAGDTEAFF
TRBV27,many,.,TRBJ2-7,TGTGCCAGCAGTACAGGGAATTACGAGCAGTACTTC,CASSTGNYEQYF
TRBV6-5,.,.,TRBJ1-6,TGTGCCAGCAGGACAGTCCAAAATTCACCCCTCCACTTT,CASRTVQNSPLHF
TRBV6-5,few,.,TRBJ2-7,TGTGCCACCATGGGCCGGGACTCCTACGAGCAGTACTTC,CATMGRDSYEQYF
TRBV11-2,.,TRBD2,TRBJ2-3,TGTGCCAGCAGCTCCCAACTAGCGGGGGGTCGCGGTACGCAGTATTTT,CASSSQLAGGRGTQYF
TRBV30,.,.,TRBJ2-1,TGTGCCTGGACTTGCAGAGCCTACAATGAGCAGTTCTTC,CAWTCRAYNEQFF
TRBV20-1,.,TRBD2,TRBJ2-7,TGCAGTGCTACTTCCCAGGTTAGCGGGAGTGGGTACGAGCAGTACTTC,CSATSQVSGSGYEQYF
TRBV11-2,.,.,TRBJ2-7,TGTGCCAGCAGCTTAGATGGTGGTGGGGTCATCCACGAGCAGTACTTC,CASSLDGGGVIHEQYF
TRBV27,.,.,TRBJ2-5,TGTGCCAGCAGTTTGGGGGCTGGCCGGACCCAGTACTTC,CASSLGAGRTQYF
TRBV2,few,TRBD2,TRBJ2-1,TGTGCCTCTGGACTAGTTGTGAGTTATGAGCAGTTCTTC,CASGLVVSYEQFF
TRBV4-1,.,.,TRBJ1-2,TGCGCCAGCAGCCAAGATAGCGGTAGCAACTATGGCTACACCTTC,CASSQDSGSNYGYTF
TRBV27,few,.,TRBJ2-7,TGTGCCAGCAGAAGCCTTAGCGACTCCTACGAGCAGTACTTC,CASRSLSDSYEQYF
TRBV30,.,TRBD2,TRBJ2-5,TGTGCCTGGTTCACTAGCGGGAGTCGGGAGACCCAGTACTTC,CAWFTSGSRETQYF
TRBV28,.,TRBD1,TRBJ2-5,TGTGCCAGCAGTCTACCGGCCGGGACAGGGATTAGGGAGACCCAGTACTTC,CASSLPAGTGIRETQYF
TRBV27,.,.,TRBJ2-1,TGTGCCAGCAGCCGTGAGGCTAGCGCCAGGAATGAGCAGTTCTTC,CASSREASARNEQFF
TRBV27,.,TRBD1,TRBJ2-1,TGTGCCAGCAGTATTAGGGGGCGATGGAATGAGCAGTTCTTC,CASSIRGRWNEQFF
TRBV10-3,.,.,TRBJ1-2,TGTGCCATCGCCCCCTCCGACTATGGCTACACCTTC,CAIAPSDYGYTF
TRBV12-3/TRBV12-4,.,TRBD1,TRBJ2-6,TGTGCCAGCAGTTCCCAGACAGGGTCCGAGGTTGGGGCCAACGTCCTGACTTTC,CASSSQTGSEVGANVLTF
TRBV5-1,.,TRBD2,TRBJ2-3,TGCGCCAGCAGCATTAGCGGGAGGGCCAGCACAGATACGCAGTATTTT,CASSISGRASTDTQYF